The present T cell receptor (beta chain) was sequenced within a study of T cells in Graves' hyperthyroidism and ophthalmopathy. Study outcomes and limitations: Ophthalmopathy cases were set apart from stable hyperthyroidism by a 13 V-J model.

Amplified TCR beta CDR3 regions derived from RNA transcripts. When the TCR CDR3 underwent first-round RT-PCR, the HTBI primer set was used. TCRdb reprocessed the multiplex PCR reads with MiXCR, giving one entry per CDR3 protein. The sample has about 290,000 distinct CDR3 sequences; 10% to 15% are singletons. Each diagnosis was grounded in clinical symptoms, serum thyroxine and TRAb, thyroid ultrasound, and orbital computed tomography. Germline V gene lookup returns CDR1 MGHRA and CDR2 YSYEKL. CDR3 length equals 16 residues. V lost 2 bases and J lost 8, with 19 bases in between. Comments on this clonotype: Its antigen is currently unknown.

The source of this sequence is a woman aged 25 to 45 with Graves' hyperthyroidism that later progressed to Graves' ophthalmopathy. V gene TRBV4-1 combines with J gene TRBJ1-3; no reliable D call. Sequencing input: blood. In DNA form, the CDR3 reads TGCGCCAGCAGCCAACTCCCTTGGTCCTTCTTCGACACCATATATTTT. This codes for CASSQLPWSFFDTIYF.